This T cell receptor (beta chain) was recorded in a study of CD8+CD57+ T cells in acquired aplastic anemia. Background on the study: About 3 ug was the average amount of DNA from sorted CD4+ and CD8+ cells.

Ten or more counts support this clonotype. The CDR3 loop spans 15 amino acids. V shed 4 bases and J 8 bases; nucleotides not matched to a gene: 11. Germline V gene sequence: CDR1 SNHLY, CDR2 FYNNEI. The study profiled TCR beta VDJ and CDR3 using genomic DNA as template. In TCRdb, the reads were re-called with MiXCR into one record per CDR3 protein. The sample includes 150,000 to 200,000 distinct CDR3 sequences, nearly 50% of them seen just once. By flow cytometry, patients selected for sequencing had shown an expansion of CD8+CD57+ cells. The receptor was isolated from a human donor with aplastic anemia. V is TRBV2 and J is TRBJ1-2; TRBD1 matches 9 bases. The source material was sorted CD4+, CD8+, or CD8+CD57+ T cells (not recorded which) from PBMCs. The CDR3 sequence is CASSVRQGQGQGYTF. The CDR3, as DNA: TGTGCCAGCAGTGTCCGGCAGGGACAGGGCCAAGGCTACACCTTC.